A selection of T cell receptor beta chains follows, all from one sample in a study of CD8 T cells in ankylosing spondylitis. Using its own MiXCR run on the 5' RACE reads, TCRdb lists one record per CDR3 protein. The sample contains roughly 490,000 distinct CDR3 sequences, under 5.5% of which appear only once. The specimen was blood, either unsorted or a sorted T cell fraction (not recorded which). These receptors were obtained from a male donor with ankylosing spondylitis. CDR3s include the opening cysteine and the closing phenylalanine or tryptophan. Only part of the rows carry a size: once, few, many, or a class if the clone is expanded.

>many|15|TRBJ2-7|TRBV7-2
CASSLPAVASYEQYF
>many|13|TRBJ1-1|TRBV29-1
CSESGQGYTEAFF
>many|16|TRBJ2-7|TRBV4-2
CASSQETGGLGYEQYF
>many|14|TRBJ1-4|TRBV27
CASSSGVTNEKLFF
>many|10|TRBJ2-1|TRBV5-1
CAGRGGEQFF
>.|13|TRBJ2-1|TRBV6-2/TRBV6-3
CASSYWGLNEQFF
>many|14|TRBJ1-2|TRBV7-9
CASSLVTRNYGYTF
>.|12|TRBJ2-5|TRBV3-1
CASSQYRETQYF
>many|15|TRBJ2-3|TRBV5-1
CASSLEGLAPDTQYF
>.|16|TRBJ2-3|TRBV6-2/TRBV6-3
CASSYGFSSPPDTQYF
>few|17|TRBJ2-5|TRBV20-1
CSAIQLLDGGDGETQYF
>few|13|TRBJ2-5|TRBV7-2
CASLERGRETQYF
>many|16|TRBJ2-5|TRBV9
CASSVAGSGAVETQYF
>many|14|TRBJ2-2|TRBV20-1
CSAEGGRSAGELFF
>many|14|TRBJ1-3|TRBV20-1
CSAALDSSGNTIYF
>many|16|TRBJ2-1|TRBV18
CASSRYGQGGYNEQFF
>many|15|TRBJ1-6|TRBV7-2
CASSLVTGAGSPLHF
>few|18|TRBJ2-1|TRBV29-1
CSVDNFSGKRSSYNEQFF
>many|13|TRBJ1-1|TRBV9
CASSVVRDTEAFF
>many|14|TRBJ2-1|TRBV15
CATSRGLAHNEQFF
>many|14|TRBJ2-7|TRBV5-1
CASSPGGPPYEQYF
>many|15|TRBJ1-2|TRBV4-3
CASSQDLRDAGGYTF
>few|15|TRBJ1-1|TRBV7-3
CASSPQTGGGTEAFF
>many|13|TRBJ2-5|TRBV20-1
CSAINQRSETQYF
>many|19|TRBJ2-1|TRBV28
CASSSSRGGASGVYNEQFF
>many|11|TRBJ2-5|TRBV20-1
CSARVQETQYF
>many|15|TRBJ1-4|TRBV7-2
CASSGGHPWNEKLFF
>many|16|TRBJ2-1|TRBV20-1
CSARAGRVLPYNEQFF
>many|14|TRBJ2-5|TRBV5-6
CASSSPGGQETQYF
>many|19|TRBJ2-1|TRBV9
CASSVGGWIAGAKNNEQFF
>many|11|TRBJ1-1|TRBV20-1
CSARGNTEAFF
>.|15|TRBJ2-7|TRBV28
CASSLGRYYSYEQYF
>many|15|TRBJ2-5|TRBV7-8
CASSFPGASGRAVSF
>many|12|TRBJ2-1|TRBV12-3/TRBV12-4
CASTLYHNEQFF
>.|16|TRBJ2-1|TRBV13
CASSLVGVSRNNEQFF
>many|11|TRBJ1-2|TRBV28
CASSLTKGYTF
>few|14|TRBJ2-3|TRBV13
CASRLMGSPDTQYF
>many|15|TRBJ2-7|TRBV7-2
CASSRARGHLYEQYF
>many|15|TRBJ2-5|TRBV5-1
CASSRTDGLQETQYF
>many|17|TRBJ2-3|TRBV9
CASSVIRAGDTADTQYF
>many|13|TRBJ1-1|TRBV5-1
CASRKGPDTEAFF
>many|15|TRBJ2-1|TRBV15
CATSRDLADYNEQFF
>many|16|TRBJ2-4|TRBV6-1
CASSPLSVGPKNIQYF
>many|10|TRBJ1-1|TRBV20-1
CSARYGEAFF
>many|16|TRBJ2-3|TRBV9
CASSAVPGLSTDTQYF
>many|13|TRBJ2-1|TRBV5-6
CASSRQATGVSIF
>many|13|TRBJ1-1|TRBV6-5
CASTHFGGQRAFF
>many|17|TRBJ1-6|TRBV4-3
CASSQDSRSSYNSPLHF
>many|14|TRBJ1-4|TRBV6-1
CASSRTRRNEKLFF
>many|11|TRBJ2-7|TRBV25-1
CASSGTYEQYF
>.|15|TRBJ1-6|TRBV5-1
CASSLGTGVVSPLHF
>many|14|TRBJ2-3|TRBV27
CASSFYKPPDTQYF
>many|13|TRBJ2-5|TRBV20-1
CSAPGTVQETQYF
>many|13|TRBJ2-7|TRBV7-2
CASGVSGTYEQYF
>.|15|TRBJ1-2|TRBV5-5
CASSYGQGRYYGYTF
>.|13|TRBJ2-2|TRBV7-3
CASSPGPNGELFF
>many|15|TRBJ2-7|TRBV9
CASSVRTGYPLEQYF